The T cell receptor beta chain under discussion was sequenced for a study of T cells after yellow fever vaccination. Study-wide results and caveats: Detected again after the booster were most primary-vaccination clones, at 95% to 98% CD4 and more than 70% CD8.

Synthesis of TCR cDNA relied on 5'RACE template switching, which attached a universal primer site and UMIs. TCRdb fed the 5' RACE reads into MiXCR, producing one record per CDR3 protein. The sample has hundreds of thousands of distinct CDR3 sequences, 9% to 15% seen once. The germline gives CDR1 SGHDN, CDR2 FVKESK. V lost 3 bases, J lost 5 bases, and 15 bases stayed unmatched. This CDR3 region has 17 residues. This clonotype was observed a few times. As yet, its antigen is unknown. The receptor was isolated from a man aged 25 to 40 who received the YFV17D yellow fever vaccine. Sequenced here: PBMCs, sampled on the day of the yellow fever booster vaccination. V and J are TRBV14 and TRBJ2-5, with 7 bases that match TRBD1. The CDR3 spells CASSHGYRGRGLETQYF. DNA of the CDR3: TGTGCCAGCAGCCATGGCTACAGGGGCCGGGGCTTGGAGACCCAGTACTTC.